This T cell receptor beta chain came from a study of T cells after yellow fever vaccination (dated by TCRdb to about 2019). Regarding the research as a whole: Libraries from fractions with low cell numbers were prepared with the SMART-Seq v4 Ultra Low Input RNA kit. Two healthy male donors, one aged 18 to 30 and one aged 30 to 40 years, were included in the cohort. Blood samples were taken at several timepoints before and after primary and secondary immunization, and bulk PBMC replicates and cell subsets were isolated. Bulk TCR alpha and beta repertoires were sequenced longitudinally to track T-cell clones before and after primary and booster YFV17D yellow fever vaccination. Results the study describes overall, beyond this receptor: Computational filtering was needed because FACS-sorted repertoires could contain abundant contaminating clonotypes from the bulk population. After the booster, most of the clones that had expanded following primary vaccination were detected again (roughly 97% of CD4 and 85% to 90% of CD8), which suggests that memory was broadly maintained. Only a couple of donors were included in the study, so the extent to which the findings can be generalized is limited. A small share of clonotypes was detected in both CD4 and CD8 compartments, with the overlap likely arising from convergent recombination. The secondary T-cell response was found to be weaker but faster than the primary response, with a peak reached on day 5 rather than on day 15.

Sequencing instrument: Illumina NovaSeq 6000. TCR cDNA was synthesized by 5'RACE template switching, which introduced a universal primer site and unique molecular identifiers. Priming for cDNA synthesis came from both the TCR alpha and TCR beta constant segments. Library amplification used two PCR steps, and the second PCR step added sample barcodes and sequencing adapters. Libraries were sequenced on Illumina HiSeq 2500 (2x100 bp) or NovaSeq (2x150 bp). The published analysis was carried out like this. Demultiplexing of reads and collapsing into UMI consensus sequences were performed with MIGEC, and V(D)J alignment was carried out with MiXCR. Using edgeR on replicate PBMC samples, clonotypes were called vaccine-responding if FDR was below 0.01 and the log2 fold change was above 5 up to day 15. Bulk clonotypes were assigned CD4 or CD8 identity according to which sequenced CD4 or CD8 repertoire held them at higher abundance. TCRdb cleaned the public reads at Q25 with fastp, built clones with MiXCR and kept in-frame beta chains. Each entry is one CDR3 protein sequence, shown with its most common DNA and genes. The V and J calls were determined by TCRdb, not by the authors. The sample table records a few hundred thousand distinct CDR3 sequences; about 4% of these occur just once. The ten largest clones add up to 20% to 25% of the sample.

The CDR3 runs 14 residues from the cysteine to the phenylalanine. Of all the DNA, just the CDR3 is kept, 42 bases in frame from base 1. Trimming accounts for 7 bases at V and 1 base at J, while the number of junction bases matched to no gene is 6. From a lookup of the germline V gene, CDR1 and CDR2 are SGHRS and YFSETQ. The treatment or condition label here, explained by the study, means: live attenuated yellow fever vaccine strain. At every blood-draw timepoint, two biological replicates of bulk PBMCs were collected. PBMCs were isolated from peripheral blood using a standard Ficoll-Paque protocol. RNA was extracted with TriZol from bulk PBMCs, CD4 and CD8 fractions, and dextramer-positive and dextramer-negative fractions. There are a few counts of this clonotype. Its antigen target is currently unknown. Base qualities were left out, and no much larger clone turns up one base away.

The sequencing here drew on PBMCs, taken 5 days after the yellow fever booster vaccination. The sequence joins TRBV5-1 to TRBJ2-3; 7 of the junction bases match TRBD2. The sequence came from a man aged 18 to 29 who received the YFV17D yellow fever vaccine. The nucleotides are TGCGCCAGCCAGACTAGCAAGGGCACAGATACGCAGTATTTT. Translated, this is CASQTSKGTDTQYF. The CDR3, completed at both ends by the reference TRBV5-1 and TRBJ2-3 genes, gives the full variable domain KAGVTQTPRYLIKTRGQQVTLSCSPISGHRSVSWYQQTPGQGLQFLFEYFSETQRNKGNFPGRFSGRQFSNSRSEMNVSTLELGDSALYLCASQTSKGTDTQYFGPGTRLTVL.